The 25 T cell receptor beta chains in this list originate from one sample, sequenced in a study of T cell changes during pregnancy in multiple sclerosis (dated 2019 in TCRdb). Libraries were prepared through the immunoSEQ multiplex PCR assay. TCRdb holds this immuneACCESS table with in-frame rearrangements only. Some clones are missing; in checked studies, unresolved V genes explain under half, and the rest has no known cause. Recorded for this sample are about 98,000 clones; under 95% of them occurred a single time. The top ten clonotypes cover about 2% of the sample. This specimen consisted of peripheral blood, obtained after pregnancy. The receptors originated from a female donor in good health, enrolled as a control in a pregnancy study.

This chain uses TRBV5-4 with TRBJ1-6; tentatively, D is TRBD1 (5 bases). V was shortened by 4 bases and J by 7 bases, with 15 bases between the two germline ends. The CDR3 runs 15 residues. Per germline, CDR1 SGHNT and CDR2 YYREEE (reference sequence). The CDR3 spells CASSPTAASNSPLHF. DNA of the CDR3: TGTGCCAGCAGCCCGACAGCCGCCTCCAATTCACCCCTCCACTTT.

The rearrangement uses TRBV27 and TRBJ1-1, with D perhaps matching TRBD1 (6 bases). The CDR3 is 12 residues long. Germline lookup yields CDR1 MNHEY and CDR2 SMNVEV (reference sequence). Trimming shortened V by 8 bases and J by 13 bases, and 20 bases separated the two germline ends. The CDR3 sequence is CASLTPGQDLFF. As DNA, the CDR3 is TGTGCCAGCCTAACCCCGGGACAAGATCTTTTCTTT.

This clone occurred once. The rearrangement uses TRBV19 and TRBJ2-1, with 16 positions matching TRBD2. Germline V gene sequence: CDR1 LNHDA, CDR2 SQIVND (reference sequence). This CDR3 contains 19 residues. V lost 3 bases to trimming and J lost 2 bases; unmatched junction nucleotides: 7. The CDR3 loop reads CASSISGLAGGLTYNEQFF. The CDR3 DNA is TGTGCCAGTAGTATTTCGGGACTAGCGGGAGGGTTAACCTACAATGAGCAGTTCTTC.

The chain has TRBV27 and TRBJ2-7; D might be TRBD1 (5 bases). The ends were cut back, 3 bases at V and 8 bases at J, with 14 bases in the middle. This CDR3 is 13 amino acids long. Germline CDR1 and CDR2: MNHEY and SMNVEV (reference sequence). The CDR3 loop reads CASSFWKGDKQYF. CDR3 bases: TGTGCCAGCAGTTTCTGGAAAGGGGATAAGCAGTACTTC.

The rearrangement joins TRBV4-2 to TRBJ2-7; the match to TRBD2 covers 7 bases. Germline V gene sequence: CDR1 LGHNA, CDR2 YNFKEQ. V trimming: 0 bases; J trimming: 3 bases; junction bases outside the gene matches: 11. The CDR3 is made up of 17 amino acids. DNA of the CDR3: TGTGCCAGCAGCCAAGACCCACCGGGCGGGACTATCTACGAGCAGTACTTC. Amino acids: CASSQDPPGGTIYEQYF.

This rearrangement joins TRBV19 to TRBJ2-2; 7 positions agree with TRBD2. V shed 5 bases and J 8 bases; nucleotides not matched to a gene: 11. The CDR3 length is 15 residues. Germline assignment: CDR1 LNHDA and CDR2 SQIVND (reference sequence). The CDR3 nucleotides read TGTGCCAGTAGTCCCCAGACTAGCCTGACGGGGGAGCTGTTTTTT. It codes for CASSPQTSLTGELFF. Supplemented by reference TRBV19 and TRBJ2-2, the full variable domain reads DGGITQSPKYLFRKEGQNVTLSCEQNLNHDAMYWYRQDPGQGLRLIYYSQIVNDFQKGDIAEGYSVSREKKESFPLTVTSAQKNPTAFYLCASSPQTSLTGELFFGEGSRLTVL.

The chain links TRBV5-6 to TRBJ2-7; D is unresolved. The CDR3 runs to 12 residues. Germline assignment: CDR1 SGHDT and CDR2 YYEEEE. Trimming removed 1 base from V and 4 bases from J, with 6 bases in between. CDR3 nucleotides: TGTGCCAGCAGCTTGACAGCATACGAGCAGTACTTC. Translated: CASSLTAYEQYF.

This chain connects TRBV5-1 to TRBJ1-3, with TRBD1 matching over 9 bases. The trim removed 3 bases at V and 0 bases at J, leaving 1 base unmatched. Germline lookup yields CDR1 SGHRS and CDR2 YFSETQ. This CDR3 comprises 15 residues. The CDR3 bases are TGCGCCAGCAGCTGGGGACAGGGCTCTGGAAACACCATATATTTT. Its translation is CASSWGQGSGNTIYF.

The V call is TRBV18, the J call TRBJ2-1; the match to TRBD2 covers 9 bases. Germline assignment: CDR1 KGHSH and CDR2 LQKENI. This CDR3 comprises 16 residues. Trimming cost V 6 bases and J 0 bases; bases outside gene matches: 6. The CDR3 DNA reads as TGTGCCAGCTCGGCTCTAGCGGGGTCCTCCTACAATGAGCAGTTCTTC. This translates into CASSALAGSSYNEQFF.

The DNA for the CDR3 is TGTGCCAGCAGCCGGGACAGGGTCTACGAGCAGTACTTC. Its translation: CASSRDRVYEQYF. V and J are TRBV5-6 and TRBJ2-7; 9 bases align to TRBD1. V shed 4 bases, J shed 3 bases, and the junction held 2 bases outside the gene matches. The CDR3 runs to 13 residues. CDR1 and CDR2 (germline): SGHDT, YYEEEE.

The V gene is TRBV28, the J gene TRBJ2-5, with 9 bases fitting TRBD2. The CDR3 sequence is 14 residues long. Looked up from germline, CDR1 is MDHEN and CDR2 is SYDVKM. V was clipped by 3 bases and J by 4 bases; unmatched bases: 3. CDR3 bases: TGTGCCAGCAGTTTGAAACTAGCGGGAGAGACCCAGTACTTC. It is translated as CASSLKLAGETQYF. Looking up the rest from reference TRBV28 and TRBJ2-5 gives the full variable domain: DVKVTQSSRYLVKRTGEKVFLECVQDMDHENMFWYRQDPGLGLRLIYFSYDVKMKEKGDIPEGYSVSREKKERFSLILESASTNQTSMYLCASSLKLAGETQYFGPGTRLLVL.

The gene calls are TRBV29-1 and TRBJ2-3, with D possibly TRBD2 on 6 matching bases. The V end lost 5 bases, the J end lost 2 bases, and 14 bases lay between the germline ends. CDR3 length: 14 residues. Germline V gives CDR1 SQVTM, CDR2 ANQGSEA. The CDR3 region is CSVLGGLNTDTQYF. The CDR3 DNA follows: TGCAGCGTTCTCGGAGGGCTAAACACAGATACGCAGTATTTT.

This chain connects TRBV25-1 to TRBJ2-7, with a weak D call TRBD1 (6 bases). CDR3 length: 15 residues. Germline V gives CDR1 MGHDK, CDR2 SYGVNS. V was pared by 2 bases and J by 1 base, with 12 bases between. The CDR3 spells CASSEGQGGSYEQYF. The CDR3 DNA follows: TGTGCCAGCAGTGAAGGACAAGGGGGTTCCTACGAGCAGTACTTC.

A single count supports this clone. This chain links TRBV18 with TRBJ2-1; 7 bases are shared with TRBD1. This CDR3 comprises 16 residues. J lost 4 bases, V lost 0 bases, and 6 bases had no gene match. Germline V gene sequence: CDR1 KGHSH, CDR2 LQKENI. The CDR3 is CASSPPTGSGYNEQFF. In nucleotides, the CDR3 is TGTGCCAGCTCACCACCGACAGGGAGTGGGTACAATGAGCAGTTCTTC.

The chain joins TRBV5-5 to TRBJ2-3; 7 nucleotides align to TRBD2. The CDR3 loop spans 15 amino acids. V gave up 5 bases and J gave up 2 bases; unmatched junction bases: 8. Germline V gene sequence: CDR1 SGHKS, CDR2 YYEKEE (reference sequence). The CDR3 sequence: CASRLLAASTDTQYF. CDR3 nucleotides: TGTGCCAGCAGACTCCTAGCGGCCTCCACAGATACGCAGTATTTT.

As DNA, the CDR3 is TGTGCCAGTAGTATAACAACTAGCGGGGGGGCCAGAGAGCAGTTCTTC. Protein sequence: CASSITTSGGAREQFF. The V and J genes are TRBV19 and TRBJ2-1; 13 bases align to TRBD2. Looked up from germline, CDR1 is LNHDA and CDR2 is SQIVND (reference sequence). CDR3 length equals 16 residues. The trim removed 2 bases at V and 10 bases at J, leaving 8 bases unmatched.

V and J are TRBV29-1 and TRBJ2-5; possible D gene TRBD1, 6 bases. Trimming removed 1 base from V and 7 bases from J, with 25 bases in between. Looked up from germline, CDR1 is SQVTM and CDR2 is ANQGSEA. This CDR3 is 17 amino acids long. CDR3 loop: CSVEVFGGGQVGGTQYF. DNA of the CDR3: TGCAGCGTTGAAGTATTTGGTGGGGGACAAGTTGGTGGGACCCAGTACTTC.

The chain has TRBV7-9 and TRBJ2-2; TRBD1 is a possible D gene (5 bases). From germline, CDR1 is SEHNR and CDR2 FQNEAQ (reference sequence). V was clipped by 3 bases and J by 4 bases, with 9 bases between them. The CDR3 covers 14 residues. Written as DNA, the CDR3 is TGTGCCAGCAGCTTTAGGGGCGGCACCGGGGAGCTGTTTTTT. Protein: CASSFRGGTGELFF. Looking up the rest from reference TRBV7-9 and TRBJ2-2 gives the full variable domain: DTGVSQNPRHKITKRGQNVTFRCDPISEHNRLYWYRQTLGQGPEFLTYFQNEAQLEKSRLLSDRFSAERPKGSFSTLEIQRTEQGDSAMYLCASSFRGGTGELFFGEGSRLTVL.

This sequence joins TRBV7-9 and TRBJ2-5; TRBD1 agrees at 10 bases. Germline CDR1 and CDR2: SEHNR and FQNEAQ (reference sequence). The ends lost 5 bases at V and 5 bases at J; junction bases unmatched: 8. The CDR3 is 15 residues long. The CDR3 here is CASSPGTGAQETQYF. The CDR3 nucleotides read TGTGCCAGCAGCCCGGGGACAGGGGCGCAGGAGACCCAGTACTTC.

The J gene is TRBJ2-1, the V gene TRBV18; 11 bases align to TRBD2. Germline CDR1 and CDR2: KGHSH and LQKENI. Unmatched junction bases numbered 1, after V lost 0 bases and J lost 3 bases. This CDR3 has 16 amino acids. CDR3 sequence: CASSPPGLAGYNEQFF. The CDR3 nucleotides read TGTGCCAGCTCACCACCTGGACTAGCGGGCTACAATGAGCAGTTCTTC.

CDR3 sequence reads: CASSLSTATSYEQYF. CDR3 coding DNA: TGTGCCAGCAGCTTATCGACAGCGACTTCCTACGAGCAGTACTTC. The gene calls are TRBV7-8 and TRBJ2-7, with a weak D call TRBD1 (5 bases). In germline, CDR1 is SGHVS, CDR2 FQNEAQ. Trimming stripped 2 bases from V and 1 base from J, with 12 bases between. The CDR3 loop spans 15 amino acids.

The chain uses TRBV28 and TRBJ2-7, with 10 bases identical to TRBD1. The V gene's germline CDR1 is MDHEN and CDR2 SYDVKM. With 6 bases clipped from V and 2 bases from J, the junction kept 7 bases outside the gene matches. The CDR3 has 15 amino acids. The DNA for the CDR3 is TGTGCCAGCAGCTACGCGGGGACAGGGGCCTACGAGCAGTACTTC. Amino acid sequence: CASSYAGTGAYEQYF. The complete variable domain, with remaining parts taken from reference TRBV28 and TRBJ2-7, reads DVKVTQSSRYLVKRTGEKVFLECVQDMDHENMFWYRQDPGLGLRLIYFSYDVKMKEKGDIPEGYSVSREKKERFSLILESASTNQTSMYLCASSYAGTGAYEQYFGPGTRLTVT.

The rearrangement links TRBV12-5 to TRBJ2-3; D is ambiguous. Germline CDR1 LGHNT, CDR2 FRNRAP. The CDR3 length is 15 residues. V lost 0 bases and J lost 4, with 11 bases in between. The CDR3 DNA follows: TGTGCTAGTGGTTTGGTAACCGGGTACCCAGATACGCAGTATTTT. Encoded protein: CASGLVTGYPDTQYF.

The gene calls are TRBV19 and TRBJ1-5, with D maybe TRBD1 (5 bases). V lost 3 bases and J 2 bases, leaving 11 bases between the germline ends. Germline loops: CDR1 LNHDA, CDR2 SQIVND (reference sequence). This CDR3 has 15 residues. The CDR3 DNA is TGTGCCAGTAGTATCGGGGGGGTTGGCAATCAGCCCCAGCATTTT. This gives the protein CASSIGGVGNQPQHF.

V gene TRBV9 combines with J gene TRBJ1-4, with D uncertain. V shed 4 bases and J shed 0 bases, with 13 bases lying between them. Germline V gene sequence: CDR1 SGDLS, CDR2 YYNGEE. The CDR3 extends over 16 amino acids. This chain's CDR3 is CASSSPFEATNEKLFF. The CDR3 nucleotides read TGTGCCAGCAGCTCCCCTTTCGAGGCAACTAATGAAAAACTGTTTTTT.